This record looks at one TCR beta chain sequence and its context. Its antigen remains unidentified. Sequencing used immunoSEQ multiplex PCR; TCRdb keeps in-frame clones, though not all of them. Of over 85,000 clones in the sample, about 92% were seen once. The record originates from a study of OX40 agonist ivuxolimab in advanced cancers. The CDR3 length is 14 residues. CDR1 is SGHTS and CDR2 is YDEGEE in the germline V gene. With 6 bases removed from V and 6 bases from J, the gap between germline ends came to 13 bases. Whole-study results and caveats: At 0.1 to 3.0 mg/kg and by week 6, clonal expansion occurred in CD4+ and CD8+ blood T cells.

This specimen consisted of CD4+ or CD8+ T cells sorted from blood, obtained in a trial of the OX40 agonist ivuxolimab. V is TRBV5-8 and J is TRBJ1-6; D not resolved. This sequence was found in an adult with an advanced solid tumor such as melanoma, head and neck, liver or kidney cancer. In DNA, the CDR3 is TGTGCCAGCACATTGTTTCGGAGTAATTCACCCCTCCACTTT. As protein: CASTLFRSNSPLHF.